A selection of T cell receptor beta chains follows, all from one sample in a study of T cell responses to AZD1222 COVID-19 vaccine. The repertoire was sequenced with immunoSEQ multiplex PCR; TCRdb's copy has only in-frame clones and lacks some. The sample records about 110,000 clones, around 89% being singletons. The sequenced sample was peripheral blood, obtained on day 0 of AZD1222 vaccination. Source of these receptors: an adult in good health. The CDR3 runs from the conserved cysteine through the conserved F or W. A D gene is named only where the DNA matches it firmly. Only some rows state a clone size, as once, few, many or a class for expanded clones.

j_gene,abundance,v_gene,len,d_gene,CDR3aa,CDR3nt
TRBJ1-1,NA,TRBV6-1,14,TRBD1,CASSEVTGDTEAFF,TGTGCCAGCAGTGAAGTGACAGGGGACACTGAAGCTTTCTTT
TRBJ1-1,NA,TRBV29-1,13,NA,CSVAGTLNTEAFF,TGCAGCGTTGCCGGGACTCTGAACACTGAAGCTTTCTTT
TRBJ1-2,few,TRBV18,15,TRBD1,CASSHEGTGVYGYTF,TGTGCCAGCTCACACGAAGGGACAGGGGTCTATGGCTACACCTTC
TRBJ1-1,once,TRBV19,15,NA,CASSISHTGNTEAFF,TGTGCCAGTAGTATTAGTCACACCGGGAACACTGAAGCTTTCTTT
TRBJ2-1,NA,TRBV19,13,NA,CASSINSYNEQFF,TGTGCCAGTAGTATAAACAGCTACAATGAGCAGTTCTTC
TRBJ2-2,NA,TRBV18,16,NA,CASSAFQVVNTGELFF,TGTGCCAGCTCAGCCTTCCAGGTAGTGAACACCGGGGAGCTGTTTTTT
TRBJ2-7,NA,TRBV7-6,14,NA,CASSLEARRHEQYF,TGTGCCAGCAGCTTGGAAGCCCGGCGGCACGAGCAGTACTTC
TRBJ1-2,NA,TRBV11-2,14,NA,CASSLDWGSLGYTF,TGTGCCAGCAGCTTAGATTGGGGTTCTCTTGGCTACACCTTC
TRBJ2-7,once,TRBV10-2,12,NA,CASTQTGREQYF,TGCGCCAGCACCCAGACGGGTCGCGAGCAGTACTTC
TRBJ1-3,NA,TRBV27,14,NA,CASRGGTDGNTIYF,TGTGCCAGCAGGGGCGGGACGGACGGAAACACCATATATTTT
TRBJ2-7,NA,TRBV7-9,14,TRBD2,CASSPSGRGFEQYF,TGTGCCAGCAGCCCTAGCGGGAGAGGTTTCGAGCAGTACTTC
TRBJ1-2,NA,TRBV18,16,NA,CASSPSGKGLSGGYTF,TGTGCCAGCTCACCGTCAGGAAAGGGGCTATCGGGCGGCTACACCTTC